This TCR beta chain came from a study of graft-versus-host responses after intestinal transplantation. Points from the study as a whole: Allografts of patients with graft-donor T cell macrochimerism showed high graft-versus-host to host-versus-graft clone ratios.

Here immunoSEQ multiplex PCR was the method, and the copy in TCRdb shows in-frame clones only, minus some. The repertoire holds roughly 60,000 clones, with around 90% as singletons. Note on this clone: Its antigen remains unidentified.

This CDR3 region has 15 residues. V was pared by 5 bases and J by 3 bases, with 6 bases of the junction left unmatched. Germline CDR1 reads MNHNY; CDR2 reads SVGAGI (reference sequence). The sample here was PBMCs, taken 26 days after transplant. The receptor was isolated from a human patient who received an intestinal transplant, so some T cells may come from the graft donor. The rearrangement uses TRBV6-6 and TRBJ1-2, with 10 bases fitting TRBD1. DNA for the CDR3: TGTGCCAGCAGTACAGGGACAGGGGAGGACTATGGCTACACCTTC. Translation: CASSTGTGEDYGYTF.